These 20 T cell receptor beta chains originate from one sample sequenced in a study of blood T cell repertoires in COVID-19. The method was immunoSEQ multiplex PCR; TCRdb's version includes in-frame clones alone and lacks a portion of them. This table has hundreds of thousands of clones, around 85% appearing once. Sequenced input: PBMCs or T cells enriched from blood (not recorded which). These receptors originate from a woman between 40 and 50 years old with acute COVID-19.

The CDR3 is CASSQGDWRGNTIYF. The CDR3 nucleotides read TGCGCCAGCAGCCAAGGAGATTGGAGGGGAAACACCATATATTTT. The chain has TRBV4-3 and TRBJ1-3; unclear D gene. This CDR3 is built from 15 residues. Germline V gene sequence: CDR1 LGHNA, CDR2 YSLEER. The V gene lost 1 base and the J gene lost 4 bases, with 11 bases spanning the gap.

The chain couples TRBV9 to TRBJ2-7, with 8 bases identical to TRBD2. The germline gives CDR1 SGDLS, CDR2 YYNGEE. This CDR3 region has 14 residues. After removal of 2 bases from V and 3 bases from J, the junction contained 4 bases not matched to a gene. In DNA, the CDR3 is TGTGCCAGCAGCGTGACCGGGACTAGCTACGAGCAGTACTTC. Its translation is CASSVTGTSYEQYF.

CDR3 nucleotides: TGTGCCAGCAGTTTCCGGTCGGCAGGGGATAATTCACCCCTCCACTTT. This gives the protein CASSFRSAGDNSPLHF. This sequence joins TRBV27 and TRBJ1-6; weak D call: TRBD1 (6 bases). This CDR3 has 16 residues. Trimming took 3 bases from V and 5 from J, leaving 14 bases between them. The germline V gene encodes CDR1 MNHEY and CDR2 SMNVEV (reference sequence).

With regard to this clone: This specimen includes other DNA sequences encoding the same CDR3. The chain carries TRBV11-3 and TRBJ1-1, with D unclear. V lost 1 base, J lost 0 bases, and 3 bases lay in between. The CDR3 is made up of 13 amino acids. Germline lookup yields CDR1 SGHNT and CDR2 YENEEA. This CDR3 is CASSLGVNTEAFF. The CDR3 region has the DNA TGTGCCAGCAGCTTAGGAGTGAACACTGAAGCTTTCTTT.

The rearrangement joins TRBV5-1 to TRBJ2-1; D unresolved. CDR3 length: 12 amino acids. Per germline, CDR1 SGHRS and CDR2 YFSETQ. V was clipped by 4 bases and J by 6 bases, with 8 bases between them. DNA of the CDR3: TGCGCCAGCAGCGAGATGAGCAATGAGCAGTTCTTC. Its protein is CASSEMSNEQFF.

The chain has TRBV28 and TRBJ1-5, with D possibly TRBD1 on 5 matching bases. The CDR3 has 15 amino acids. Trimming took off 4 bases at V and 0 bases at J, with 10 bases between the two ends. Germline loops: CDR1 MDHEN, CDR2 SYDVKM. The CDR3 coding sequence is TGTGCCAGCAGTTGGGGACTCAATAGCAATCAGCCCCAGCATTTT. It yields the protein CASSWGLNSNQPQHF.

This clone was picked up a small number of times. The genes are TRBV27 and TRBJ1-2; D is unclear. CDR1 is MNHEY, CDR2 SMNVEV, per germline (reference sequence). V lost 6 bases to trimming and J lost 6 bases, with 14 bases between them. The CDR3 has 13 residues. In DNA, the CDR3 is TGTGCCAGCAGCTTTTCGGTATCTAATGGCTACACCTTC. Translating gives CASSFSVSNGYTF.

This clone came up a few times. The chain joins TRBV6-5 to TRBJ2-7, with a tentative D call TRBD2 (6 bases). This CDR3 has 15 residues. V lost 0 bases to trimming and J lost 4 bases, with 13 bases between them. Looked up from germline, CDR1 is MNHEY and CDR2 is SVGAGI. The CDR3, as DNA: TGTGCCAGCAGTTACTCCTCGGGAGAGGGGTACGAGCAGTACTTC. Translating it yields CASSYSSGEGYEQYF.

The V and J genes are TRBV7-2 and TRBJ1-5, with 8 bases matching TRBD1. Trimming at V came to 5 bases and at J to 11 bases, leaving 8 bases not matched to a gene. The CDR3 is 13 amino acids. Germline CDR1 and CDR2: SGHTA and FQGNSA. CDR3 DNA sequence: TGTGCCAGCAGCCAAAATCAGGGGGCGGCCCAGCATTTT. Translated: CASSQNQGAAQHF.

The CDR3 loop reads CASNDRDNSPLHF. The CDR3 bases are TGTGCCAGTAACGACAGGGACAATTCACCCCTCCACTTT. This sequence joins TRBV19 and TRBJ1-6; 7 bases match TRBD1. The V segment lost 7 bases and the J segment 7 bases; nucleotides outside the gene matches: 4. Per germline, CDR1 LNHDA and CDR2 SQIVND (reference sequence). There are 13 residues in the CDR3. Full variable domain (missing parts from reference TRBV19 and TRBJ1-6): DGGITQSPKYLFRKEGQNVTLSCEQNLNHDAMYWYRQDPGQGLRLIYYSQIVNDFQKGDIAEGYSVSREKKESFPLTVTSAQKNPTAFYLCASNDRDNSPLHFGNGTRLTVT.

V is TRBV24-1 and J is TRBJ2-3; D is perhaps TRBD1 (5 bases). Trimming pared 2 bases from V and 2 bases from J, leaving 13 bases between. CDR1 KGHDR and CDR2 SFDVKD come from the germline V gene. The CDR3 consists of 16 residues. The CDR3 here is CATSDSGRGLTDTQYF. Here the CDR3 DNA reads TGTGCCACCAGTGATTCCGGAAGGGGCCTCACAGATACGCAGTATTTT.

This clone was counted between two and nine times. The V and J genes are TRBV5-5 and TRBJ1-2; D unresolved. Per germline, CDR1 SGHKS and CDR2 YYEKEE (reference sequence). Trimming removed 4 bases from V and 7 bases from J, with 11 bases in between. The CDR3 is 12 residues long. CDR3 region: CASSLDFLGYTF. CDR3 sequence (DNA): TGTGCCAGCAGCCTGGACTTCCTTGGCTACACCTTC.

A few counts support this clone. The CDR3 region has the DNA TGTGCCAGCAGCCGGCAGATCGGCACAGATACGCAGTATTTT. Residues: CASSRQIGTDTQYF. The rearrangement links TRBV14 to TRBJ2-3; D is ambiguous. Trimming cost V 4 bases and J 1 base, with 9 bases left between them. The V gene's germline CDR1 is SGHDN and CDR2 FVKESK. There are 14 residues in the CDR3.

The CDR3 DNA follows: TGTGCCAGCAGCTTAGACAGTTCAACTAATGAAAAACTGTTTTTT. Amino acid sequence: CASSLDSSTNEKLFF. The chain recombines TRBV7-2 with TRBJ1-4; no firm D call. Trimming took off 1 base at V and 0 bases at J, with 6 bases between the two ends. This CDR3 has 15 residues. Germline V gene lookup returns CDR1 SGHTA and CDR2 FQGNSA.

The chain uses TRBV9 and TRBJ2-5, with D tentatively TRBD2 (6 bases). Germline CDR1 SGDLS, CDR2 YYNGEE. Trimming stripped 4 bases from V and 4 bases from J, with 11 bases between. The CDR3 is 13 residues long. In DNA, the CDR3 is TGTGCCAGCAGCCTTAGCGGCGGAGAGACCCAGTACTTC. Translated: CASSLSGGETQYF.

The chain carries TRBV25-1 and TRBJ2-7; D is perhaps TRBD1 (6 bases). The CDR3 is made up of 13 amino acids. Germline CDR1 MGHDK, CDR2 SYGVNS. Trimming removed 4 bases at V and 4 bases at J, with 11 bases between. In nucleotides, the CDR3 is TGTGCCAGCAGTGCCCCCACAGGGTACGAGCAGTACTTC. The encoded protein is CASSAPTGYEQYF.

The chain couples TRBV20-1 to TRBJ2-7, with a weak D call TRBD2 (5 bases). This CDR3 has 14 residues. Trimming pared 3 bases from V and 3 bases from J, leaving 15 bases between. The V gene's germline CDR1 is DFQATT and CDR2 SNEGSKA (reference sequence). The CDR3 is CSASDRKGSYEQYF. CDR3 nucleotides: TGCAGTGCTAGTGACCGGAAAGGGAGCTACGAGCAGTACTTC.

V gene TRBV11-3 combines with J gene TRBJ2-1; D unresolved. The V gene lost 1 base and the J gene lost 4 bases, with 14 bases spanning the gap. The CDR3 extends over 16 amino acids. CDR1 and CDR2 from the germline V gene are SGHNT and YENEEA. The CDR3 DNA reads as TGTGCCAGCAGCTTAGCCCCCGCTGGCTTTTACAATGAGCAGTTCTTC. It yields the protein CASSLAPAGFYNEQFF.

The chain couples TRBV5-1 to TRBJ2-7, with TRBD2 as a possible D gene (6 bases). Per the germline V gene, CDR1 is SGHRS and CDR2 is YFSETQ. The length of the CDR3 is 14 residues. Trimming removed 5 bases at V and 4 bases at J, with 16 bases between. CDR3 residues: CASSFGGSRYEQYF. The CDR3 DNA reads TGCGCCAGCAGTTTCGGAGGGTCCCGATACGAGCAGTACTTC. Variable domain in full (rest from reference TRBV5-1 and TRBJ2-7): KAGVTQTPRYLIKTRGQQVTLSCSPISGHRSVSWYQQTPGQGLQFLFEYFSETQRNKGNFPGRFSGRQFSNSRSEMNVSTLELGDSALYLCASSFGGSRYEQYFGPGTRLTVT.

The gene calls are TRBV7-3 and TRBJ2-1, with 10 bases identical to TRBD1. The CDR3 runs to 15 residues. Per germline, CDR1 SGHTA and CDR2 FQGTGA. Unmatched junction bases numbered 4, after V lost 1 base and J lost 7 bases. The DNA for the CDR3 is TGTGCCAGCAGCTTAATGGGACAGGGGAGGAATGAGCAGTTCTTC. It encodes CASSLMGQGRNEQFF.